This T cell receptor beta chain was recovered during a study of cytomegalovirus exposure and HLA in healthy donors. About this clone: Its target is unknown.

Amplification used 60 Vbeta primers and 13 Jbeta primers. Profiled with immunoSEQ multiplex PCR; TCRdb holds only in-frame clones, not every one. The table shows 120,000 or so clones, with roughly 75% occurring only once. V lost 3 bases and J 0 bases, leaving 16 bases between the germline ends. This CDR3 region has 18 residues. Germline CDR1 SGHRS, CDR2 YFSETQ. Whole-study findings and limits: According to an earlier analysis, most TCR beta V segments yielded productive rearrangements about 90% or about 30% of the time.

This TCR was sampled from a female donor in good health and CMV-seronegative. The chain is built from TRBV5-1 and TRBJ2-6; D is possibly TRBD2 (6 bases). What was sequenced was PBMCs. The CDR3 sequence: CASSSTGTSSSGANVLTF. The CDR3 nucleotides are TGCGCCAGCAGCTCGACCGGGACTTCCAGCTCTGGGGCCAACGTCCTGACTTTC. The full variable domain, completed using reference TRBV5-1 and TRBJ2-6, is KAGVTQTPRYLIKTRGQQVTLSCSPISGHRSVSWYQQTPGQGLQFLFEYFSETQRNKGNFPGRFSGRQFSNSRSEMNVSTLELGDSALYLCASSSTGTSSSGANVLTFGAGSRLTVL.